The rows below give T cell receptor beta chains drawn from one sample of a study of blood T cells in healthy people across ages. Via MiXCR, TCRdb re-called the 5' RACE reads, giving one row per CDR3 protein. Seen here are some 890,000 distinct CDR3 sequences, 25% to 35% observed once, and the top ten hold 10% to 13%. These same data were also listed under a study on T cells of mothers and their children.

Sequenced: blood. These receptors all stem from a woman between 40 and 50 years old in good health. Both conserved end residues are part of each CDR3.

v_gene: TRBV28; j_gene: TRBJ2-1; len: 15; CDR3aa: CAGRDGQVRRNEQFF
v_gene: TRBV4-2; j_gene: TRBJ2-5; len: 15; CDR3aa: CASSQERSGGRTQYF
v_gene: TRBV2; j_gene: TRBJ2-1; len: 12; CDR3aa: CASVGGRNEQFF
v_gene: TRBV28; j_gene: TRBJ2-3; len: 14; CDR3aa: CASRRTGGTDTQYF
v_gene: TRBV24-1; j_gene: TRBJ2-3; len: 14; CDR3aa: CATSELAATDTQYF
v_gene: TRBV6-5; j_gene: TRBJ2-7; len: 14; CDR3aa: CATSGGTGSYEQYF
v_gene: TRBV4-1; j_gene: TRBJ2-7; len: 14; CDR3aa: CASNWGTDSYEQYF
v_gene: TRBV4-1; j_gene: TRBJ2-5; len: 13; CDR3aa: CASSQSDRGTQYF
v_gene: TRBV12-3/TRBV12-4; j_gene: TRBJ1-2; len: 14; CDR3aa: CASSPTPNSNGYTF
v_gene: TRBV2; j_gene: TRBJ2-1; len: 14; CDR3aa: CASRVGSQGNEQFF
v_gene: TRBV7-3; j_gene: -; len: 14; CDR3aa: CASSLTGTTSEQYF
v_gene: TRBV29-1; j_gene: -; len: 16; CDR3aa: CSVMKPRRGMTYEQYF
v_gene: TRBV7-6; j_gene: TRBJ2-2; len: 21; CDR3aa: CASSLSWRGGRTGKNTGELFF
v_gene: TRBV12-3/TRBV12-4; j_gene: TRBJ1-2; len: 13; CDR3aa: CASSLTGTYGYTF
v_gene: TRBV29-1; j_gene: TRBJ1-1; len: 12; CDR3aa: CSVDRAGTEAFF
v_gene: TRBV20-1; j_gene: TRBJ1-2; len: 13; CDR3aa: CSARDRTGYGYTF
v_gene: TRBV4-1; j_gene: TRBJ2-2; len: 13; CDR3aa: CASSIGTTGELFF
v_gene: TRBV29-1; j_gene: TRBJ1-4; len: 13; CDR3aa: CSVEDRFNEERFF
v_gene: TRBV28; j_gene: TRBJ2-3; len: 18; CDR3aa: CASSLLFLGGGAVDTQYF
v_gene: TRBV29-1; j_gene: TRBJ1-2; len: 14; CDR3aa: CSVERGTVNYGYTF
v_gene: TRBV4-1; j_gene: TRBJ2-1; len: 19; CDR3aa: CASSQAGERVWGRLGEQFF
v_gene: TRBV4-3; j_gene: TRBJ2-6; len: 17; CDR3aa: CASSRTGVASGANVLTF
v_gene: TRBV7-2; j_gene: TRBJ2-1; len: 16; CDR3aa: CASRGSPGTGGGEQFF
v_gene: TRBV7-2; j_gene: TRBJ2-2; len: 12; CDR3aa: CASSVRSRGLFF
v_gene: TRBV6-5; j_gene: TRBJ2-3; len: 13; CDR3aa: CASTAGTSDTQYF
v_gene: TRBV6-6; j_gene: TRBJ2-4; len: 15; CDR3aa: CASSPRGSGKNIQYF
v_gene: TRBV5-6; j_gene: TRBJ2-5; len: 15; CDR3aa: CASSPEGGPGETQYF
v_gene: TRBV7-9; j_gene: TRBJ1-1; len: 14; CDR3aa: CASSLEIGNTEAFF
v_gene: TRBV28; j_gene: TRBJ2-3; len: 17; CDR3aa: CASSFPGPGGGTDTQYF
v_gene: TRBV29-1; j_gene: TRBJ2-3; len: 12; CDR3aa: CSEALGADTQYF
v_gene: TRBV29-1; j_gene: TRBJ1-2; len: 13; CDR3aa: CSALQGANYGYTF
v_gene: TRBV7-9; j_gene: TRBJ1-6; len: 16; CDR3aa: CASSRQTGSYNSPLHF
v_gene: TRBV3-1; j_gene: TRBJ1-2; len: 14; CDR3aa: CASSQDSGMNGYTF
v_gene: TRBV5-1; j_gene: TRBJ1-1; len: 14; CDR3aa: CASRWGAGIPEAFF
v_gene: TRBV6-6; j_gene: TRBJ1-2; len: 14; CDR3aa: CASSYSSNRGGYTF
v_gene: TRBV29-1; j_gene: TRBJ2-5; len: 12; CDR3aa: CSAGGLKETQYF
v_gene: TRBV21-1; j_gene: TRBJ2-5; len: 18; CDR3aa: CASSVQRVWTSVQETQYF
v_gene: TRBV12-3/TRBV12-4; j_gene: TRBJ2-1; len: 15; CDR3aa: CASSLASGVYNEQFF
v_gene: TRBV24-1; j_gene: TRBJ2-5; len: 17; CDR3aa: CATSDPRLAVRQETQYF
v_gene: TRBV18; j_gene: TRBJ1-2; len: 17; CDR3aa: CASSELRQGMSNYGYTF